Shown below are 2 T cell receptor beta chains from a single sample sequenced in a study of cytomegalovirus exposure and HLA in healthy donors. In the PCR, 60 Vbeta and 13 Jbeta primers were used. The method was immunoSEQ multiplex PCR; TCRdb's version includes in-frame clones alone and lacks a portion of them. This sample's clone table lists roughly 140,000 clones. Input material: PBMCs. The receptors originated from a male donor in good health and CMV-seronegative.

The chain joins TRBV11-3 to TRBJ1-1, with D unresolved. The CDR3 totals 13 residues. Per the germline V gene, CDR1 is SGHNT and CDR2 is YENEEA. V shed 3 bases and J shed 1 base, with 6 bases lying between them. Here the CDR3 DNA reads TGTGCCAGCAGCTTCGGGAAGAACACTGAAGCTTTCTTT. Its protein product is CASSFGKNTEAFF.

Regarding this clone: Other nucleotide sequences in the sample specify the same CDR3. The rearrangement links TRBV18 to TRBJ1-5; 10 bases align to TRBD1. This CDR3 contains 15 residues. Germline loops: CDR1 KGHSH, CDR2 LQKENI. V shed 3 bases, J shed 3 bases, and the junction held 2 bases outside the gene matches. CDR3 protein: CASSPGTGANQPQHF. The CDR3 DNA is TGTGCCAGCTCACCGGGGACAGGGGCCAATCAGCCCCAGCATTTT.